The present T cell receptor (beta chain) was sequenced within a study of patients and donors after allogeneic stem cell transplantation. Losses at the gene ends were 5 bases for V and 2 bases for J; bases not matched to a gene: 11. The CDR3 is made up of 17 amino acids. TCRdb independently ran MiXCR on the RT-PCR reads; one entry per CDR3 protein. The repertoire includes hundreds of thousands of distinct CDR3 sequences, 15% to 20% of them detected once, and 6% to 8% sits in the top ten. The sample consisted of blood, either unsorted or a sorted T cell fraction (not recorded which). The receptor was derived from a human donor who was either an allogeneic HSCT recipient or a stem cell or donor lymphocyte infusion donor (not recorded which). It is not recorded whose cells these are; they may come from a transplant donor. This chain uses TRBV12-3 or TRBV12-4 with TRBJ2-2, with 7 bases fitting TRBD1. Here the CDR3 DNA reads TGTGCCAGCAGTGTCCGGGACAGCAGACTTAACACCGGGGAGCTGTTTTTT. As protein: CASSVRDSRLNTGELFF.